This T cell receptor (beta chain) was recovered during a study of T-cell reconstitution after alpha-beta-depleted transplantation in children. Researchers prepared the TCRbeta library using unique molecular identifiers, the study reports. TCRdb re-called the PCR reads through MiXCR, storing one row per CDR3 protein. The sample shows around 600,000 distinct CDR3 sequences, 8% to 11% of them seen only once. This TCR derives from a human donor who donated a stem cell graft to a child with acute myeloid leukemia. This specimen consisted of PBMCs from the stem cell graft donor, obtained from the stem cell graft.

CDR3 nucleotide sequence: TGTGCCAGCAGCCCGATCCCCCGTCGGCCTTCTAGCACAGATACGCAGTATTTT. Its translation: CASSPIPRRPSSTDTQYF. The chain links TRBV3-1 to TRBJ2-3; D is unresolved. The CDR3 runs to 18 residues. Trimming removed 4 bases from V and 0 bases from J, with 20 bases in between. Germline V gene data show CDR1 as LGHDT and CDR2 as YNNKEL (reference sequence).